The 9 T cell receptor beta chains presented below share a single source sample, sequenced in a study of cytomegalovirus exposure and HLA in healthy donors (dated by TCRdb to 2017 to 2019). Receptor libraries were prepared by the immunoSEQ multiplex PCR assay. The multiplex PCR relied on a mix of 60 forward primers for TCR Vbeta segments and 13 reverse primers for TCR Jbeta segments. TCRdb limited this immuneACCESS table to in-frame rearrangements with V and J called. A share of clones is missing; checked studies link under half to unresolved V genes, and the rest is unexplained. The sample table on file contains approximately 60,000 clones. Together, the top ten hold approximately 5.6% of the sample. The specimen was PBMCs. These receptors originate from a man aged 30-40 years in good health and CMV-seropositive.

The chain recombines TRBV6-5 with TRBJ1-1; no reliable D call. The germline CDR1 and CDR2 sequences are MNHEY and SVGAGI. The V and J ends lost 10 bases and 1 base respectively, with 19 bases between them. This CDR3 comprises 15 residues. In DNA, the CDR3 is TGTGCCACCGCGACCTGGGCCAAAGGGAACACTGAAGCTTTCTTT. Its protein product is CATATWAKGNTEAFF.

The CDR3 DNA follows: TGTGCCAGCCACCTCGGACGGGGGAAGCAGTACTTC. It is translated as CASHLGRGKQYF. The J gene is TRBJ2-7, the V gene TRBV25-1; weak D call: TRBD2 (6 bases). The V gene's germline CDR1 is MGHDK and CDR2 SYGVNS. There are 12 residues in the CDR3. Trimming shortened V by 8 bases and J by 8 bases, and 16 bases separated the two germline ends.

This rearrangement joins TRBV4-1 to TRBJ1-1; D might be TRBD1 (5 bases). Germline values: CDR1 MGHRA, CDR2 YSYEKL. CDR3 length: 13 amino acids. Trimming shortened V by 4 bases and J by 1 base, and 7 bases separated the two germline ends. The CDR3 spells CASSRRGNTEAFF. CDR3 bases: TGCGCCAGCAGCCGTAGGGGGAACACTGAAGCTTTCTTT.

The chain employs TRBV5-6 and TRBJ1-1; 8 nucleotides align to TRBD1. CDR1 SGHDT and CDR2 YYEEEE come from the germline V gene. J gave up 5 bases and V 4 bases, and 4 bases lay outside the gene matches. This CDR3 has 13 amino acids. The DNA for the CDR3 is TGTGCCAGCAGCGCGACAGGGGTTACTGAAGCTTTCTTT. This gives the protein CASSATGVTEAFF.

CDR3 sequence (DNA): TGCAGCGTTCCCCCGGGGACAGGGGGAGCTGAAGCTTTCTTT. The encoded protein is CSVPPGTGGAEAFF. This chain connects TRBV29-1 to TRBJ1-1, with 11 nucleotides matching TRBD1. The germline V gene has CDR1 SQVTM and CDR2 ANQGSEA. The CDR3 is 14 residues long. V shed 5 bases, J shed 6 bases, and the junction held 8 bases outside the gene matches. Based on the CDR3 plus reference TRBV29-1 and TRBJ1-1, the full variable domain is SAVISQKPSRDICQRGTSLTIQCQVDSQVTMMFWYRQQPGQSLTLIATANQGSEATYESGFVIDKFPISRPNLTFSTLTVSNMSPEDSSIYLCSVPPGTGGAEAFFGQGTRLTVV.

The V gene is TRBV4-2, the J gene TRBJ2-2, with 9 bases matching TRBD2. This CDR3 contains 16 residues. Germline loops: CDR1 LGHNA, CDR2 YNFKEQ. V shed 3 bases, J shed 1 base, and the junction held 3 bases outside the gene matches. The CDR3 nucleotides read TGTGCCAGCAGCCAGGGAGCGGGGGGGAACACCGGGGAGCTGTTTTTT. Translation gives CASSQGAGGNTGELFF.

The rearrangement uses TRBV7-9 and TRBJ1-2, with 10 positions matching TRBD1. The CDR3 is made up of 17 amino acids. Germline V gene lookup returns CDR1 SEHNR and CDR2 FQNEAQ (reference sequence). The V segment lost 5 bases and the J segment 3 bases; nucleotides outside the gene matches: 12. The CDR3 is CASSHPLTGGADYGYTF. The CDR3 nucleotides read TGTGCCAGCAGCCATCCCCTGACAGGGGGCGCGGACTATGGCTACACCTTC.

Here the CDR3 reads CASSEPDTFGANVLTF. Written as DNA, the CDR3 is TGTGCCAGCAGTGAACCAGACACATTTGGGGCCAACGTCCTGACTTTC. This rearrangement joins TRBV2 to TRBJ2-6; D not certain. This CDR3 is built from 16 residues. V lost 2 bases and J lost 3, with 11 bases in between. The V gene's germline CDR1 is SNHLY and CDR2 FYNNEI.

The chain joins TRBV5-8 to TRBJ2-6; TRBD1 aligns across 8 bases. This CDR3 has 15 amino acids. The germline gives CDR1 SGHTS, CDR2 YDEGEE. J lost 2 bases, V lost 4 bases, and 2 bases had no gene match. CDR3 region: CASSPQGAGANVLTF. In nucleotides, the CDR3 is TGTGCCAGCAGCCCACAGGGGGCTGGGGCCAACGTCCTGACTTTC. Using reference TRBV5-8 and TRBJ2-6 for the parts outside the CDR3, the full variable domain is EAGVTQSPTHLIKTRGQQATLRCSPISGHTSVYWYQQALGLGLQFLLWYDEGEERNRGNFPPRFSGRQFPNYSSELNVNALELEDSALYLCASSPQGAGANVLTFGAGSRLTVL.